These T cell receptor beta chains were read from a single sample in a study of PD-1 blockade in classical Hodgkin lymphoma. Produced via immunoSEQ multiplex PCR; TCRdb's table is partial and in-frame only. The sample has 25,000 to 35,000 clones; around four fifths are singletons. The sample in question was CD4+ T cells from blood, obtained before the fourth cycle of nivolumab. These receptors originate from a human donor with classical Hodgkin lymphoma. The CDR3 runs from the conserved cysteine through the conserved F or W. The D gene is left open where the match is weak. Rows may omit the clone size; those that give it use once, few, many or a size class.

clone size	V gene	D gene	J gene	CDR3 protein	CDR3 DNA
.	TRBV11-2	TRBD1	TRBJ2-7	CASSWGQGSSYEQYF	TGTGCCAGCAGCTGGGGACAGGGGAGCTCCTACGAGCAGTACTTC
.	TRBV7-2	.	TRBJ2-3	CASSLTWGLDTDTQYF	TGTGCCAGCAGCCTCACGTGGGGACTTGACACAGATACGCAGTATTTT
.	TRBV5-6	.	TRBJ2-1	CASSLRPKGGGFSNEQFF	TGTGCCAGCAGCCTCAGGCCAAAGGGAGGAGGTTTCAGCAATGAGCAGTTCTTC
.	TRBV6-5	TRBD1	TRBJ1-4	CASSNTGEVNEKLFF	TGTGCCAGCAGTAACACAGGGGAGGTTAATGAAAAACTGTTTTTT
.	TRBV18	.	TRBJ1-2	CASSPTRALKDYGYTF	TGTGCCAGCTCACCGACTCGGGCCTTGAAAGACTATGGCTACACCTTC
.	TRBV5-1	.	TRBJ1-2	CASSPRGSNHGYTF	TGCGCCAGCAGCCCCCGGGGTTCTAATCATGGCTACACCTTC
.	TRBV4-2	.	TRBJ2-3	CASSREGASGTDTQYF	TGTGCCAGCAGCCGGGAGGGGGCTAGCGGCACAGATACGCAGTATTTT
once	TRBV11-2	.	TRBJ2-2	CASSYQGGHTGELFF	TGTGCCAGCAGCTACCAAGGGGGTCACACCGGGGAGCTGTTTTTT
.	TRBV18	.	TRBJ1-1	CASSPRKTIEVTEAFF	TGTGCCAGCTCACCACGCAAAACAATCGAGGTTACTGAAGCTTTCTTT
few	TRBV6-5	TRBD1	TRBJ1-2	CASSRQGNYGYTF	TGTGCCAGCAGTCGACAGGGAAACTATGGCTACACCTTC
.	TRBV6-5	.	TRBJ2-5	CASSYSARQETQYF	TGTGCCAGCAGTTACTCGGCCAGGCAAGAGACCCAGTACTTC
.	TRBV5-1	TRBD1	TRBJ2-1	CASSPGTGGNNEQFF	TGCGCCAGCAGCCCCGGGACAGGGGGCAACAATGAGCAGTTCTTC
.	TRBV19	.	TRBJ2-7	CASSMGQHYEQYF	TGTGCCAGTAGTATGGGACAACACTACGAGCAGTACTTC
.	TRBV7-6	TRBD1	TRBJ2-6	CASSSIRGFITGANVLTF	TGTGCCAGCAGCTCAATCAGGGGGTTTATCACTGGGGCCAACGTCCTGACTTTC
once	TRBV7-8	.	TRBJ2-1	CASSLMSSYNEQFF	TGTGCCAGCAGCTTGATGAGCTCCTACAATGAGCAGTTCTTC
.	TRBV30	.	TRBJ2-1	CAWRVDSLGEQFF	TGTGCCTGGAGAGTGGACAGTCTGGGTGAGCAGTTCTTC
.	TRBV15	TRBD2	TRBJ2-1	CATSRDKRGLPNEQFF	TGTGCCACCAGCAGAGATAAGCGGGGGCTCCCAAATGAGCAGTTCTTC
.	TRBV6-6	.	TRBJ1-5	CASSYGVGNQPQHF	TGTGCCAGCAGTTACGGGGTTGGCAATCAGCCCCAGCATTTT
.	TRBV9	TRBD1	TRBJ1-6	CASSVAPRDRDNSPLHF	TGTGCCAGCAGCGTAGCTCCTAGGGACAGGGATAATTCACCCCTCCACTTT
once	TRBV7-8	.	TRBJ1-1	CASSLGHSEAFF	TGTGCCAGCAGCTTAGGTCACAGTGAAGCTTTCTTT
few	TRBV7-9	.	TRBJ1-5	CASSLRTGKPQHF	TGTGCCAGCAGCCTAAGGACTGGGAAGCCCCAGCATTTT
.	TRBV7-2	TRBD2	TRBJ2-7	CASSLTGTTYEQYF	TGTGCCAGCAGCCTCACCGGGACTACCTACGAGCAGTACTTC
.	TRBV2	TRBD2	TRBJ2-5	CATERERIGAILSGGATETQYF	TGTGCCACCGAAAGGGAACGAATTGGGGCTATTCTTAGCGGGGGGGCCACAGAGACCCAGTACTTC
once	TRBV5-1	TRBD1	TRBJ1-2	CASSLTGGTNYGYTF	TGCGCCAGCAGCTTGACAGGGGGCACTAACTATGGCTACACCTTC